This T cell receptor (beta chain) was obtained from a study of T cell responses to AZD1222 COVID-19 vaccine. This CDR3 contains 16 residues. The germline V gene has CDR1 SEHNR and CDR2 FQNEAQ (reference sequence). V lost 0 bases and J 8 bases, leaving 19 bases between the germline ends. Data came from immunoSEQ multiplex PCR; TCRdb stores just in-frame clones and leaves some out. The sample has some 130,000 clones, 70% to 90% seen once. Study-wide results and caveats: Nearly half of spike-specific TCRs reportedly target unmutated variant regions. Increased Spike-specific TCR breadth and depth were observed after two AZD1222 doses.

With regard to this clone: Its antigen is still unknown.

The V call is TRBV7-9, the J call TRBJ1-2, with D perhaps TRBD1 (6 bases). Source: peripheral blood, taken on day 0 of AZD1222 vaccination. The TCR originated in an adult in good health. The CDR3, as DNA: TGTGCCAGCAGCTTAGCGCTTGGGACAACCGAGCCCGGCTACACCTTC. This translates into CASSLALGTTEPGYTF.